This is a list of T cell receptor beta chains from one sample in a study of blood T cells in healthy people across ages. A single record per CDR3 protein comes from TCRdb applying MiXCR to the 5' RACE reads. The table lists some 700,000 distinct CDR3 sequences, 20% to 25% of them singletons. The sequencing sample was made of blood. The receptors were gathered from a man aged 70 or older in good health. CDR3s include the opening cysteine and the closing phenylalanine or tryptophan. The D gene is left open where the match is weak. Only part of the rows carry a size: once, few, many, or a class if the clone is expanded.

13	.	.	TRBJ2-1	TRBV7-8	CAIRVAGWDEQFF	TGTGCCATCAGGGTGGCGGGGTGGGATGAGCAGTTCTTC
16	.	.	TRBJ1-4	TRBV5-1	CASSDQRNVGLEKLFF	TGCGCCAGCAGCGACCAGCGGAACGTCGGCCTCGAAAAACTGTTTTTT
17	.	few	TRBJ1-1	TRBV7-9	CASSPKALGAGLLAAFF	TGTGCCAGCAGCCCAAAAGCCCTCGGGGCAGGTCTACTCGCAGCTTTCTTT
13	.	many	TRBJ2-7	TRBV28	CASRQDTAYEQYF	TGTGCCAGCAGGCAAGACACTGCGTACGAGCAGTACTTC
14	.	many	TRBJ2-4	TRBV7-6	CASSPRIAKNIQYF	TGTGCCAGCAGCCCCAGGATAGCCAAAAACATTCAGTACTTC
15	.	few	TRBJ2-5	TRBV5-1	CASSLVQGLGETQYF	TGCGCCAGCAGCTTGGTCCAGGGTTTAGGGGAGACCCAGTACTTC
17	TRBD2	many	TRBJ2-5	TRBV5-5	CASSLGLAGKIQETQYF	TGTGCCAGCAGCTTGGGGCTAGCGGGTAAAATTCAAGAGACCCAGTACTTC
17	TRBD2	.	TRBJ2-1	TRBV29-1	CSVPGLAGGSSYNEQFF	TGCAGCGTCCCGGGACTAGCGGGAGGGAGCTCCTACAATGAGCAGTTCTTC
14	.	few	TRBJ1-1	TRBV6-1	CASIELILGGKAFF	TGTGCCAGCATCGAATTGATACTGGGAGGTAAAGCTTTCTTT
17	.	.	TRBJ2-3	TRBV7-2	CASSPYGGTSYTDTQYF	TGTGCCAGCAGCCCGTATGGGGGGACATCTTACACAGATACGCAGTATTTT
14	.	many	TRBJ2-1	TRBV6-5	CASSFSYGTNEQFF	TGTGCCAGCAGTTTCTCTTATGGGACCAATGAGCAGTTCTTC
17	.	.	TRBJ1-2	TRBV27	CASSFGWGSGSLRGYTF	TGTGCCAGCAGTTTCGGCTGGGGTTCCGGATCCCTTCGTGGCTACACCTTC
15	TRBD1	once	TRBJ2-7	TRBV12-3/TRBV12-4	CATSSGTGASYEQYF	TGTGCCACCAGTTCCGGGACAGGGGCCTCCTACGAGCAGTACTTC
14	.	few	TRBJ2-7	TRBV18	CASSLQNNNYEQYF	TGTGCCAGCTCATTACAGAACAACAACTACGAGCAGTACTTC
16	.	.	TRBJ1-1	TRBV7-6	CASSEQVAVSNTEALF	TGTGCCAGCAGCGAACAAGTTGCAGTGTCGAACACTGAAGCTTTGTTT
13	.	few	TRBJ2-5	TRBV12-3/TRBV12-4	CASSPTEQETQYF	TGTGCCAGCAGTCCGACGGAACAAGAGACCCAGTACTTC
13	TRBD1	few	TRBJ1-2	TRBV30	CAWQTGGSYGYTF	TGTGCCTGGCAGACAGGGGGCAGCTATGGCTACACCTTC
12	.	few	TRBJ2-1	TRBV6-6	CASKLDYNEQFF	TGTGCCAGCAAACTAGACTACAATGAGCAGTTCTTC
14	.	few	TRBJ1-1	TRBV7-9	CATSRSLGYTEAFF	TGTGCCACCTCCCGTAGTCTGGGTTACACTGAAGCTTTCTTT
17	.	few	TRBJ2-5	TRBV3-1	CASSYHRLRTFQETQYF	TGTGCCAGCAGTTACCATCGACTCAGGACGTTTCAAGAGACCCAGTACTTC
16	.	.	TRBJ2-3	TRBV11-2	CASSPRLGRQADTQYF	TGTGCCAGCAGCCCAAGACTAGGCCGCCAGGCGGATACGCAGTATTTT
14	.	few	TRBJ1-3	TRBV14	CASSQAGFGNTIYF	TGTGCCAGCAGCCAAGCGGGATTTGGAAACACCATATATTTT
14	TRBD1	many	TRBJ2-5	TRBV6-5	CASSYYGQEETQYF	TGTGCCAGCAGTTACTACGGACAGGAAGAGACCCAGTACTTC
14	.	few	TRBJ2-3	TRBV5-1	CASSLVARTDTQYF	TGCGCCAGCAGCTTGGTGGCTCGCACAGATACGCAGTATTTT
16	.	few	TRBJ1-5	TRBV7-8	CASSYYRFGSNQPQHF	TGTGCCAGCAGTTACTACAGGTTTGGGAGCAATCAGCCCCAGCATTTT
15	.	.	TRBJ2-6	TRBV12-3/TRBV12-4	CASSSIWSGANVLTF	TGTGCCAGCAGCTCGATTTGGTCTGGGGCCAACGTCCTGACTTTC
14	.	many	TRBJ1-5	TRBV7-2	CASSYEPGVQPQHF	TGTGCCAGCAGCTACGAACCCGGGGTTCAGCCCCAGCATTTT
16	TRBD1	.	TRBJ1-1	TRBV19	CASSMRRTGGNTEAFF	TGTGCCAGTAGTATGCGTAGGACAGGAGGGAACACTGAAGCTTTCTTT
13	.	.	TRBJ2-2	TRBV24-1	CATRGARVGELFF	TGTGCCACCAGGGGGGCCAGGGTCGGGGAGCTGTTTTTT
10	.	.	TRBJ1-1	TRBV28	CASQGREAFF	TGTGCCAGCCAGGGCCGGGAAGCTTTCTTT
17	.	.	TRBJ2-4	TRBV6-5	CASSYSPDSHGGNTQYF	TGTGCCAGCAGTTACTCCCCGGACAGTCACGGTGGGAACACTCAGTACTTC
11	TRBD1	.	TRBJ1-1	TRBV20-1	CSTSQGAEAFF	TGCAGTACATCACAGGGGGCTGAAGCTTTCTTT
17	.	many	TRBJ1-1	TRBV14	CASSQDSVRTVNTEAFF	TGTGCCAGCAGCCAAGATTCCGTTAGGACTGTGAACACTGAAGCTTTCTTT
15	.	.	TRBJ2-5	TRBV28	CACRYQGGSGETQYF	TGTGCCTGCAGATATCAGGGGGGGAGTGGAGAGACCCAGTACTTC
18	.	.	TRBJ1-4	TRBV9	CASSVGLLKQTTNEKLFF	TGTGCCAGCAGCGTAGGCCTCCTGAAACAGACAACTAATGAAAAACTGTTTTTT
16	TRBD2	.	TRBJ2-2	TRBV10-3	CAISEGLAGVTGELFF	TGTGCCATCAGTGAGGGACTAGCGGGAGTTACCGGGGAGCTGTTTTTT
16	.	.	TRBJ2-1	TRBV3-1	CASSQNPGSSYNEQFF	TGTGCCAGCAGCCAAAATCCGGGTAGCTCCTACAATGAGCAGTTCTTC
14	.	.	TRBJ2-1	TRBV19	CASSLGTPKGEQFF	TGTGCCAGTAGCCTTGGGACTCCTAAGGGGGAGCAGTTCTTC
12	.	few	TRBJ1-1	TRBV28	CASSGGSRPAFF	TGTGCCAGCAGTGGTGGGTCGAGGCCGGCTTTCTTT
16	TRBD1	.	TRBJ1-5	TRBV12-5	CASASDRANGNQPQHF	TGTGCTAGTGCTTCCGACAGGGCCAATGGCAATCAGCCCCAGCATTTT
15	TRBD2	few	TRBJ2-3	TRBV20-1	CSARDLSGRGGTQYF	TGCAGTGCTAGAGATCTTAGCGGGAGGGGTGGTACGCAGTATTTT
15	.	few	TRBJ1-4	TRBV20-1	CSARDLSGRGEKLFF	TGCAGTGCTAGAGATCTATCAGGGAGGGGTGAAAAACTGTTTTTT
15	TRBD2	.	TRBJ2-1	TRBV20-1	CSARSSGRAGNEQFF	TGCAGTGCTAGATCTAGCGGGAGGGCCGGGAATGAGCAGTTCTTC
17	TRBD1	few	TRBJ2-6	TRBV18	CASSPGTGGSGANVLTF	TGTGCCAGCTCACCAGGGACAGGCGGTTCTGGGGCCAACGTCCTGACTTTC
16	.	few	TRBJ1-3	TRBV4-3	CASSHDSRPSGNTIYF	TGCGCCAGCAGCCACGACAGTCGCCCCTCTGGAAACACCATATATTTT
13	.	.	TRBJ1-1	TRBV5-5	CASSTRGESEAFF	TGTGCCAGCAGCACCAGGGGAGAGTCTGAAGCTTTCTTT